The rows below give T cell receptor beta chains drawn from one sample of a study of T-cell memory formation after mild COVID-19. MiXCR, run by TCRdb on the 5' RACE reads, gives a single entry per CDR3 protein. The table has approximately 400,000 distinct CDR3 sequences, about 20% seen once. Input material: PBMCs or a T cell subset sorted from them (not recorded which). Receptors originate from a man aged 18 to 29 who had mild COVID-19 (a few samples of this study predate the infection). Cell type and time point are not known. CDR3s include the opening cysteine and the closing phenylalanine or tryptophan. The D gene is left open where the match is weak. The size field is filled for only some rows; it gives once, few, many or a size class.

-	TRBV6-5	-	TRBJ1-1	CASSGHRDTEAFF	TGTGCCAGCAGTGGACACAGGGACACTGAAGCTTTCTTT
TRBD1	TRBV24-1	-	TRBJ2-2	CATSDLPRTGDTGELFF	TGTGCCACCAGTGATTTGCCCCGGACAGGGGACACCGGGGAGCTGTTTTTT
TRBD2	TRBV11-2	few	TRBJ2-5	CASSLVLLAGEETQYF	TGTGCCAGCAGCTTAGTTTTACTAGCGGGGGAAGAGACCCAGTACTTC
-	TRBV6-5	-	TRBJ1-6	CASSYSRFESPNSPLHF	TGTGCCAGCAGTTACTCGAGGTTCGAAAGCCCAAATTCACCCCTCCACTTT
-	TRBV11-2	-	TRBJ2-1	CASSLEAGIGDEQFF	TGTGCCAGCAGCTTAGAGGCAGGGATTGGCGATGAGCAGTTCTTC
TRBD1	TRBV12-3/TRBV12-4	-	TRBJ2-7	CASSDRGFYEQYF	TGTGCCAGCAGCGACAGGGGATTCTACGAGCAGTACTTC
-	TRBV7-6	few	TRBJ2-7	CASSSTGGLAYEQYF	TGTGCCAGCAGCTCCACGGGGGGCCTGGCCTACGAGCAGTACTTC
-	TRBV6-5	few	TRBJ1-6	CASTTGAGYSPLHF	TGTGCCAGCACCACTGGGGCAGGTTATTCACCCCTCCACTTT
-	TRBV29-1	few	TRBJ1-1	CSANGRKAFF	TGCAGCGCAAATGGACGGAAAGCTTTCTTT
TRBD2	TRBV28	-	TRBJ2-1	CASSQGLAGGFF	TGTGCCAGCAGCCAGGGACTAGCGGGCGGGTTCTTC
-	TRBV12-5	-	TRBJ2-5	CGTPGRDRGQETQYF	TGTGGCACCCCTGGCCGGGACCGGGGGCAAGAGACCCAGTACTTC
-	TRBV5-1	many	TRBJ2-1	CASSLVGAGDEQFF	TGCGCCAGCAGCTTGGTTGGCGCGGGCGATGAGCAGTTCTTC
-	TRBV4-3	few	TRBJ2-7	CASSQQDSRYEQYF	TGCGCCAGCAGCCAGCAAGACAGCAGATACGAGCAGTACTTC
-	TRBV7-2	few	TRBJ1-1	CASSSLRYTEAFF	TGTGCCAGCAGCTCCCTCCGGTACACTGAAGCTTTCTTT
-	TRBV29-1	-	TRBJ2-7	CSAEWGDRDSYEQYF	TGCAGCGCCGAATGGGGCGACCGGGACTCCTACGAGCAGTACTTC
-	TRBV2	few	TRBJ1-2	CASKDSPSNYGYTF	TGTGCCAGCAAGGACAGCCCGTCTAACTATGGCTACACCTTC
TRBD1	TRBV7-3	-	TRBJ2-1	CASRKTGGLGNEQFF	TGTGCCAGCAGAAAGACAGGGGGATTGGGCAATGAGCAGTTCTTC
-	TRBV11-2	-	TRBJ2-3	CASSLGRYTQYF	TGTGCCAGCAGCTTAGGGCGGTATACGCAGTATTTT
-	TRBV11-1	-	TRBJ2-1	CASSAMGGEQFF	TGTGCCAGCAGCGCCATGGGTGGCGAGCAGTTCTTC
TRBD2	TRBV20-1	-	TRBJ2-7	CSAPRLAGTYEQYF	TGCAGTGCGCCGAGACTAGCGGGGACCTACGAGCAGTACTTC
TRBD1	TRBV4-2	-	TRBJ1-1	CASSQGRTGTEAFF	TGTGCCAGCAGCCAAGGCAGGACAGGGACTGAAGCTTTCTTT
-	TRBV4-2	few	TRBJ1-4	CASSQTSGGRREKLFF	TGTGCCAGCAGCCAAACCTCCGGGGGGCGGCGTGAAAAACTGTTTTTT
-	TRBV7-9	-	TRBJ2-7	CASSFSGRSLYEQYF	TGTGCCAGCAGCTTTTCTGGCAGGTCGCTCTACGAGCAGTACTTC
TRBD2	TRBV6-5	few	TRBJ2-1	CASRTSGGGEQFF	TGTGCCAGCAGAACTAGCGGGGGAGGCGAGCAGTTCTTC
-	TRBV11-2	few	TRBJ2-1	CASTPQNNEQFF	TGTGCCAGCACCCCGCAGAACAATGAGCAGTTCTTC
-	TRBV12-3/TRBV12-4	-	TRBJ1-2	CASTGVGANGYTF	TGTGCCAGCACCGGAGTGGGGGCGAATGGCTACACCTTC
-	TRBV6-6	-	TRBJ2-6	CASSYSHGGDNVLTF	TGTGCCAGCAGTTACTCACATGGTGGGGACAACGTCCTGACTTTC
TRBD1	TRBV6-1	-	TRBJ1-5	CASSRPGQGNQPQHF	TGTGCCAGCAGTCGACCGGGACAGGGCAATCAGCCCCAGCATTTT
-	TRBV13	few	TRBJ1-1	CASSLGIGNTEAFF	TGTGCCAGCAGCTTAGGGATAGGGAACACTGAAGCTTTCTTT
-	TRBV7-9	many	TRBJ1-4	CASSLGQGNEKLFF	TGTGCCAGCAGCTTAGGCCAGGGGAATGAAAAACTGTTTTTT
-	TRBV2	-	TRBJ2-5	CADRGPNHQETQYF	TGTGCCGACCGAGGTCCAAACCACCAAGAGACCCAGTACTTC
TRBD2	TRBV3-1	many	TRBJ2-3	CASSRSGADTQYF	TGTGCCAGCAGCCGAAGCGGGGCAGATACGCAGTATTTT
TRBD1	TRBV6-6	-	TRBJ2-1	CASSWDRGVVNEQFF	TGTGCCAGCAGTTGGGACAGGGGAGTTGTCAATGAGCAGTTCTTC
-	TRBV7-8	few	TRBJ2-2	CASSSFTGELFF	TGTGCCAGCAGCTCGTTCACCGGGGAGCTGTTTTTT
TRBD1	TRBV5-1	few	TRBJ2-2	CASSLEMVTRTGITGELFF	TGCGCCAGCAGCTTGGAGATGGTAACCAGGACAGGGATCACCGGGGAGCTGTTTTTT
TRBD2	TRBV4-1	-	TRBJ2-7	CASSQVVRTSSYEQYF	TGCGCCAGCAGCCAAGTGGTCCGGACTAGCTCCTACGAGCAGTACTTC
-	TRBV12-3/TRBV12-4	many	TRBJ2-5	CASSFGLGGVGETQYF	TGTGCCAGCAGTTTCGGACTTGGAGGGGTGGGAGAGACCCAGTACTTC
-	TRBV4-3	few	TRBJ2-3	CASSQDSSGSDTQYF	TGCGCCAGCAGCCAAGATTCGTCTGGGTCGGATACGCAGTATTTT
TRBD1	TRBV5-1	few	TRBJ2-2	CASGGQANTGELFF	TGCGCCAGCGGGGGACAGGCGAACACCGGGGAGCTGTTTTTT
-	TRBV7-2	few	TRBJ1-3	CASSSGHYSGNTIYF	TGTGCCAGCAGCTCAGGACATTACTCTGGAAACACCATATATTTT
TRBD1	TRBV4-3	few	TRBJ1-6	CASSQVRGQTLHF	TGCGCCAGCAGCCAGGTCAGGGGGCAAACCCTCCACTTT
-	TRBV12-3/TRBV12-4	many	TRBJ1-2	CASSFPPRDRKICIGGYTF	TGTGCCAGCAGTTTCCCCCCTCGAGACAGGAAAATATGTATTGGGGGCTACACCTTC
-	TRBV2	-	TRBJ2-2	CASSPLRGNGELFF	TGTGCCAGCAGTCCCCTTCGGGGGAACGGGGAGCTGTTTTTT
TRBD1	TRBV5-1	-	TRBJ1-1	CASSLRQGGSTEAFF	TGCGCCAGCAGCCTCCGACAGGGAGGTAGCACTGAAGCTTTCTTT
TRBD1	TRBV20-1	-	TRBJ1-1	CSARVWGQGNTEAFF	TGCAGTGCTAGAGTTTGGGGACAGGGGAACACTGAAGCTTTCTTT
-	TRBV15	-	TRBJ1-2	CATSRDPVKVLDYTF	TGTGCCACCAGCAGAGATCCCGTTAAGGTTCTCGACTACACCTTC
-	TRBV9	-	TRBJ2-7	CASSASPTGEQYF	TGTGCCAGCAGCGCATCCCCCACTGGGGAGCAGTACTTC
-	TRBV7-9	many	TRBJ2-1	CASSDEAPEQFF	TGTGCCAGCAGCGATGAGGCCCCCGAGCAGTTCTTC
TRBD2	TRBV9	-	TRBJ2-1	CASSLNLAGLDEQFF	TGTGCCAGCAGCCTCAATCTAGCGGGTCTCGATGAGCAGTTCTTC
TRBD2	TRBV19	few	TRBJ2-5	CASSIVQGGETQYF	TGTGCCAGTAGTATAGTCCAGGGAGGGGAGACCCAGTACTTC
TRBD1	TRBV7-6	-	TRBJ1-1	CASSLAGRGTGEAFF	TGTGCCAGCAGCTTAGCGGGAAGAGGGACAGGGGAAGCTTTCTTT
-	TRBV7-3	few	TRBJ2-1	CASSSGSGRAYNEQFF	TGTGCCAGCAGCTCAGGCAGTGGCAGGGCCTACAATGAGCAGTTCTTC
-	TRBV5-1	few	TRBJ2-3	CASTTGRGATDTQYF	TGCGCCAGCACTACAGGACGTGGGGCCACAGATACGCAGTATTTT
-	TRBV5-6	few	TRBJ1-1	CASSYGDGQLNTEAFF	TGTGCCAGCAGCTACGGTGATGGACAGCTGAACACTGAAGCTTTCTTT
TRBD1	TRBV6-2/TRBV6-3	many	TRBJ2-1	CASSSDRGPTYNEQFF	TGTGCCAGCAGTTCGGACAGGGGGCCGACTTACAATGAGCAGTTCTTC
-	TRBV11-2	-	TRBJ2-5	CASRTKAQYF	TGTGCCAGCAGGACCAAGGCCCAGTACTTC
-	TRBV6-4	-	TRBJ2-2	CASSSVGAGELFF	TGTGCCAGCAGTTCCGTAGGCGCCGGGGAGCTGTTTTTT
-	TRBV5-1	-	TRBJ2-7	CASSFEGGPYEQYF	TGCGCCAGCAGCTTTGAGGGGGGGCCCTACGAGCAGTACTTC
TRBD2	TRBV20-1	-	TRBJ2-3	CSARGYSGGTSTDTQYF	TGCAGTGCTAGAGGATATAGCGGGGGAACTAGCACAGATACGCAGTATTTT
-	TRBV5-1	-	TRBJ2-7	CASSGGAAGSSYEQYF	TGCGCCAGCAGCGGGGGGGCCGCTGGGAGCTCCTACGAGCAGTACTTC